These 9 T cell receptor beta chains originate from one sample sequenced in a study of Graves' ophthalmopathy and Graves' hyperthyroidism. The study amplified TCR beta CDR3 regions using RNA transcripts. Second-round multiplex PCR came after first-round RT-PCR with HTBI primers. MiXCR was run by TCRdb on the multiplex PCR reads, yielding one entry per CDR3 protein. The profile shows approximately 700,000 distinct CDR3 sequences, roughly 41% of them singletons. Source material: peripheral blood. Receptors originate from an adult man with Graves' ophthalmopathy.

This clonotype was found many times. The J gene is TRBJ2-5, the V gene TRBV12-3 or TRBV12-4; 11 positions match TRBD2. Unmatched junction bases numbered 1, after V lost 4 bases and J lost 3 bases. This CDR3 is built from 14 residues. This CDR3 reads CASSSGLAEETQYF. In DNA form, the CDR3 reads TGTGCCAGCAGTTCGGGACTAGCGGAAGAGACCCAGTACTTC.

The chain joins TRBV11-2 to TRBJ2-6, with 13 positions matching TRBD2. This CDR3 comprises 17 residues. The J segment lost 2 bases and the V segment lost 6 bases, leaving 4 bases of the junction unmatched. In germline, CDR1 is SGHAT, CDR2 FQNNGV. Here the CDR3 DNA reads TGTGCCAGCAGTACCGGGACTAGCGGGACTGGGGCCAACGTCCTGACTTTC. Protein sequence: CASSTGTSGTGANVLTF.

This clonotype was counted ten times or more. This CDR3 reads CSVDPGQGAHRRGYTF. The DNA of the CDR3 is TGCAGCGTTGATCCGGGACAGGGGGCGCATCGGCGTGGCTACACCTTC. The chain carries TRBV29-1 and TRBJ1-2; 12 nucleotides agree with TRBD1. CDR1 SQVTM and CDR2 ANQGSEA come from the germline V gene. Trimming at V came to 3 bases and at J to 7 bases, leaving 12 bases not matched to a gene. CDR3 size: 16 residues.

V gene TRBV7-2 combines with J gene TRBJ2-3; 8 nucleotides line up with TRBD2. This CDR3 is built from 16 residues. V lost 1 base and J lost 5; bases outside the gene matches: 8. Germline CDR1 and CDR2: SGHTA and FQGNSA. The CDR3 DNA sequence: TGTGCCAGCAGCTTAGTTAGCGGGGTTGTAGGAGATACGCAGTATTTT. Translated, it gives CASSLVSGVVGDTQYF.

This clonotype appeared many times. V gene TRBV12-3 or TRBV12-4 combines with J gene TRBJ1-6; TRBD1 matches 7 bases. The length of the CDR3 is 14 residues. The V segment lost 6 bases and the J segment 8 bases; nucleotides outside the gene matches: 7. In DNA form, the CDR3 reads TGTGCCAGCAGCCGAGGGGACAGTTATTCACCCCTCCACTTT. Encoded protein: CASSRGDSYSPLHF.

This clonotype was counted ten times or more. This chain uses TRBV6-1 with TRBJ1-5; D is possibly TRBD1 (5 bases). Looked up from germline, CDR1 is MNHNS and CDR2 is SASEGT. The CDR3 extends over 12 amino acids. V lost 8 bases, J lost 7 bases, and 12 bases lay in between. In nucleotides, the CDR3 is TGTGCCAGCTGCGAGGGGAGGCAGCCCCAGCATTTT. Protein product: CASCEGRQPQHF.

This clonotype was seen at least ten times. This chain joins TRBV2 and TRBJ1-6; TRBD1 matches at 7 bases. Germline loops: CDR1 SNHLY, CDR2 FYNNEI. J lost 7 bases, V lost 10 bases, and 7 bases had no gene match. CDR3 length equals 13 residues. The CDR3, as DNA: TGTGCCACAAGACAGGGACTAAATTCACCCCTCCACTTT. Translating it yields CATRQGLNSPLHF. Based on the CDR3 plus reference TRBV2 and TRBJ1-6, the full variable domain is EPEVTQTPSHQVTQMGQEVILRCVPISNHLYFYWYRQILGQKVEFLVSFYNNEISEKSEIFDDQFSVERPDGSNFTLKIRSTKLEDSAMYFCATRQGLNSPLHFGNGTRLTVT.

The chain has TRBV27 and TRBJ1-1; the match to TRBD1 covers 7 bases. Looked up from germline, CDR1 is MNHEY and CDR2 is SMNVEV (reference sequence). V shed 5 bases, J shed 6 bases, and the junction held 6 bases outside the gene matches. This CDR3 region has 13 residues. The CDR3 reads CASSKRDSSEAFF. CDR3 DNA: TGTGCCAGCAGTAAGCGGGACAGCTCTGAAGCTTTCTTT.

This clonotype was counted at least ten times. The rearrangement links TRBV15 to TRBJ1-3; possibly TRBD1 for D (6 bases). This CDR3 spans 16 amino acids. The germline CDR1 and CDR2 sequences are LNHNV and YYDKDF (reference sequence). Trimming stripped 0 bases from V and 0 bases from J, with 9 bases between. The CDR3 nucleotides read TGTGCCACCAGCAGAGATTTACAGGGCTCTGGAAACACCATATATTTT. This sequence encodes CATSRDLQGSGNTIYF.